This paragraph covers one TCR beta chain sequence. Its antigen is still unknown. CD45RO-negative CD8 cells positively selected for CCR7 made up the naive population, which excluded terminally differentiated effector memory CD45RA+ cells. HIV-negative, healthy adults without recent acute infections or vaccinations were the donors. Generated by immunoSEQ multiplex PCR, the TCRdb table keeps only in-frame clones and is missing some. In the table there are under 850,000 clones, over 90% of which are singletons. The germline gives CDR1 SGHRS, CDR2 YFSETQ. V gave up 5 bases and J gave up 3 bases, with 15 bases separating them. This CDR3 region has 14 residues. The record originates from a study of shared clonotypes between healthy human individuals. Findings of the study overall: A handful of donors had around 5.2% of their naive CD4 clonotypes in common.

Material for sequencing was naive CD8+ T cells sorted from blood. This receptor was taken from a man aged 30 to 39 in good health. This chain joins TRBV5-1 and TRBJ2-7; D remains ambiguous. The CDR3 spells CASRPKGPDYEQYF. CDR3 bases: TGCGCCAGCAGACCTAAGGGCCCAGACTACGAGCAGTACTTC.